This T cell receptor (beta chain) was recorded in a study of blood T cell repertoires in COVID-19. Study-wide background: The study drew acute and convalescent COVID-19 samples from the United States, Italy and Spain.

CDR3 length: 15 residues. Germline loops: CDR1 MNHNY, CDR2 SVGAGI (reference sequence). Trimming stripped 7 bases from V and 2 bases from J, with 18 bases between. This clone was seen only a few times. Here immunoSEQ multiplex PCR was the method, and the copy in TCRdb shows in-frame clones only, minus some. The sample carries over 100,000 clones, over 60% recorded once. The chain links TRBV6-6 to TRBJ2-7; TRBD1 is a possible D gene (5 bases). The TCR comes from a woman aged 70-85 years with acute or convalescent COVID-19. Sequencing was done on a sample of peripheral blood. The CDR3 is CASTLVQDKPYEQYF. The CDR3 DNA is TGTGCCAGCACTCTAGTGCAGGACAAGCCCTACGAGCAGTACTTC.